The clone carrying this TCR beta chain was found many times. Trimming left V 6 bases short and J 2 bases short, with 16 bases between. The CDR3 totals 16 residues. These data originate in a study of low-dose radiotherapy and immunotherapy resistance in tumors. Study at large: Each patient was administered nivolumab intravenously at 240 mg, which was a flat dose, every two weeks, along with intravenous ipilimumab at 1 mg/kg every six weeks.

Time point: before trial treatment. cDNA synthesis used a TRAV/TRBV-specific primer set for both chains. It was with a constant-region primer and a V-primer adapter that TCRs were amplified over approximately 18 PCR cycles. A single record per CDR3 protein comes from TCRdb applying MiXCR to the reads. The sample records some 71,000 distinct CDR3 sequences, around 31% being singletons. The rearrangement uses TRBV12-3 or TRBV12-4 and TRBJ2-2, with D perhaps being TRBD1 or TRBD2 (5 bases each). Material: PBMCs, obtained before treatment. The source of this sequence is a female donor with ovarian cancer. This CDR3 reads CASSTSGPLNTGELFF. The CDR3 coding sequence is TGTGCCAGCAGCACATCGGGACCCCTAAACACCGGGGAGCTGTTTTTT.